These 3 T cell receptor beta chains originate from one sample sequenced in a study of PD-1 blockade in classical Hodgkin lymphoma. All trial patients relapsed after autologous stem cell transplantation. TCRdb's copy holds only in-frame clones and misses some; the assay was immunoSEQ multiplex PCR. The top ten hold approximately 20% of the sample, which has 45,000 to 50,000 clones, around three quarters seen once. The sample here was peripheral blood mononuclear cells (PBMCs), taken before the second cycle of nivolumab. These TCRs come from a human donor with classical Hodgkin lymphoma.

The rearrangement links TRBV7-3 to TRBJ1-2; 9 bases line up with TRBD1. CDR3 length: 15 residues. CDR1 is SGHTA, CDR2 FQGTGA, per germline. The trim removed 5 bases at V and 5 bases at J, leaving 9 bases unmatched. The CDR3 spells CASSPSGTGLYGYTF. CDR3 sequence (DNA): TGTGCCAGCAGCCCGTCCGGGACAGGGCTGTATGGCTACACCTTC.

This rearrangement joins TRBV11-2 to TRBJ1-6; 7 bases match TRBD1. CDR1 SGHAT and CDR2 FQNNGV come from the germline V gene. With V trimmed by 5 bases and J by 4 bases, 2 bases remained unmatched. The CDR3 sequence is 14 residues long. CDR3 sequence reads: CASSLGQYNSPLHF. In DNA form, the CDR3 reads TGTGCCAGCAGCCTGGGACAGTATAATTCACCCCTCCACTTT.

The chain joins TRBV4-3 to TRBJ1-5; unclear D gene. The germline V gene has CDR1 LGHNA and CDR2 YSLEER. Between the trimmed V and J ends, which lost 4 bases and 7 bases, there was a span of 14 bases. The CDR3 spans 14 residues. This CDR3 is CASSLGRVGQPQHF. For the CDR3, the DNA is TGCGCCAGCAGCCTTGGGAGGGTAGGCCAGCCCCAGCATTTT.